Each of the 2 T cell receptor beta chains below was sequenced from the same sample in a study of blood T cell repertoires in COVID-19. Generated by immunoSEQ multiplex PCR, the TCRdb table keeps only in-frame clones and is missing some. The sample contains hundreds of thousands of clones, nearly 90% of which appear only once. The sample taken for sequencing was peripheral blood. These receptors originate from a young woman who had recovered from COVID-19.

The chain uses TRBV7-2 and TRBJ1-6, with D possibly TRBD1 on 6 matching bases. The CDR3 is made up of 16 amino acids. Trimming took 2 bases from V and 5 from J, leaving 13 bases between them. CDR1 and CDR2 (germline): SGHTA, FQGNSA. The CDR3 DNA sequence: TGTGCCAGCAGCTTACTGGGGGCCTCAAATAATTCACCCCTCCACTTT. It specifies CASSLLGASNNSPLHF.

V is TRBV4-3 and J is TRBJ2-2; D is uncertain. The germline gives CDR1 LGHNA, CDR2 YSLEER. V was trimmed by 1 base and J by 1 base, leaving 7 bases between them. The CDR3 totals 15 residues. The CDR3 loop reads CASSQASGNTGELFF. For the CDR3, the DNA is TGCGCCAGCAGCCAAGCTTCGGGGAACACCGGGGAGCTGTTTTTT.